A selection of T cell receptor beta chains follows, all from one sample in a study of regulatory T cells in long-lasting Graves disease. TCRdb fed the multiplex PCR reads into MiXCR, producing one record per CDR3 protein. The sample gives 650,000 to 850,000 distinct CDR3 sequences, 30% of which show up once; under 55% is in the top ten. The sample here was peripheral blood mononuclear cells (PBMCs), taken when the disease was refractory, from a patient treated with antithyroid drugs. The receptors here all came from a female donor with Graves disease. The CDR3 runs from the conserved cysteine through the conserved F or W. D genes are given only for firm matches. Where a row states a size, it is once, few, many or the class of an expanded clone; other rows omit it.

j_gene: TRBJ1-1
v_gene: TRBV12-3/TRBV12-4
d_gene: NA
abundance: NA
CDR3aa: CASSLKPPEAFF
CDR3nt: TGTGCCAGCAGTTTGAAGCCTCCTGAAGCTTTCTTT

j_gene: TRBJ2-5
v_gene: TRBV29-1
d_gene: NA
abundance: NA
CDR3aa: CSVAQRRETQYF
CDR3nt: TGCAGCGTGGCCCAACGACGGGAGACCCAGTACTTC

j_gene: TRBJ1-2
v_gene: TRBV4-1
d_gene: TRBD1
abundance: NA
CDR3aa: CASSQEAGTGGIFGYTF
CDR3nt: TGCGCCAGCAGCCAAGAAGCGGGGACAGGGGGCATTTTTGGCTACACCTTC

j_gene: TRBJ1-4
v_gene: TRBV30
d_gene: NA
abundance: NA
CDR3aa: CAWGGGDEKLFF
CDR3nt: TGTGCCTGGGGAGGGGGGGACGAAAAACTGTTTTTT

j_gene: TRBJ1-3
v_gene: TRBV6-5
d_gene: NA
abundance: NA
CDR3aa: CASSYSGRVGNTIYF
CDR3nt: TGTGCCAGCAGTTACTCGGGCAGGGTGGGAAACACCATATATTTT

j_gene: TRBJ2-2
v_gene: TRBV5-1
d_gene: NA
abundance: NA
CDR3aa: CASRDILDTGELFF
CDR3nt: TGCGCCAGCAGGGACATTTTGGACACCGGGGAGCTGTTTTTT

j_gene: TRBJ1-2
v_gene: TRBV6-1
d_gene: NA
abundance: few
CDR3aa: CASSPNPARLYGYTF
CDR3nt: TGTGCCAGCAGTCCCAACCCCGCCAGGCTATATGGCTACACCTTC

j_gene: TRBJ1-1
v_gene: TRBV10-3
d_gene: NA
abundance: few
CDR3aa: CAISERRRRNTEAFF
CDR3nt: TGTGCCATCAGTGAGCGCCGCAGGCGAAACACTGAAGCTTTCTTT

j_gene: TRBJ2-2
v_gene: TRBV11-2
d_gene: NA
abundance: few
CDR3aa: CASSFGVYAGELFF
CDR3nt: TGTGCCAGCAGCTTTGGGGTTTACGCCGGGGAGCTGTTTTTT

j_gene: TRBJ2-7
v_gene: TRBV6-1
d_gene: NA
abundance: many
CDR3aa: CASSEAGGRSYEQYF
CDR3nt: TGTGCCAGCAGCGAGGCGGGCGGGCGCTCCTACGAGCAGTACTTC

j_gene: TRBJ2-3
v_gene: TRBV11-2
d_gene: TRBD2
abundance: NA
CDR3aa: CASSLGGTSGSLNTDTQYF
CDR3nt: TGTGCCAGCAGCTTAGGAGGGACTAGCGGGAGTTTGAACACAGATACGCAGTATTTT

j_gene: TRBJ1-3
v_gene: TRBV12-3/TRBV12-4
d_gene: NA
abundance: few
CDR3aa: CASSPQGVGSGNTIYF
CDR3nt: TGTGCCAGCAGTCCACAGGGAGTAGGCTCTGGAAACACCATATATTTT

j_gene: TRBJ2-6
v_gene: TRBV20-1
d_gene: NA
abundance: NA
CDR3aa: CSAPMEAAGANVLTF
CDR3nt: TGCAGTGCTCCGATGGAGGCTGCTGGGGCCAACGTCCTGACTTTC

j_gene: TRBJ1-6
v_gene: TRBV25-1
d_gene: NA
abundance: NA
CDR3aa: CASRPGTPNSPLHF
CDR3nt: TGTGCCAGCAGACCCGGGACTCCGAATTCACCCCTCCACTTT

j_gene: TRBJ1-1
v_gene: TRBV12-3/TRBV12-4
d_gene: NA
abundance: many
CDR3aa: CASNPRAGMNTEAFF
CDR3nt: TGTGCCAGCAATCCCCGGGCAGGCATGAACACTGAAGCTTTCTTT

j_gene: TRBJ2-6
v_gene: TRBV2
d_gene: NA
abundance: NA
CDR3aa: CASSSASGSFSGANVLTF
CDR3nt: TGTGCCAGCAGTTCGGCGTCCGGGTCGTTCTCTGGGGCCAACGTCCTGACTTTC

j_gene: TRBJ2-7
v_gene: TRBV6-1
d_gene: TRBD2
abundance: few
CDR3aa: CASTDSGRAYEQYF
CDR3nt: TGTGCCAGCACAGACAGCGGGAGGGCCTACGAGCAGTACTTC

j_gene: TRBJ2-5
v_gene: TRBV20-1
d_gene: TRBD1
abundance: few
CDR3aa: CSARDPGTAQETQYF
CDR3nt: TGCAGTGCTAGAGACCCCGGGACAGCTCAAGAGACCCAGTACTTC